Sequencing of this T cell receptor beta chain was carried out in a study of regulatory T cells in long-lasting Graves disease. CDR3 regions were amplified by Arm-PCR using iRepertoire HTBI primers to build TCR beta libraries. TCRdb redid the calling of the multiplex PCR reads with MiXCR, one entry per CDR3 protein. The table lists about 470,000 distinct CDR3 sequences, about 22% of them singletons. This sample's time point: persistent/refractory GD, antithyroid drugs over 5 years with positive TRAb. PBMC RNA served as the TCR library source. Germline V gene data show CDR1 as MNHNS and CDR2 as SASEGT. The ends were cut back, 7 bases at V and 1 base at J, with 10 bases in the middle. The CDR3 is 13 residues long. This clonotype was counted at least ten times.

The chain employs TRBV6-1 and TRBJ1-1; D is uncertain. The TCR originated in a female donor with Graves disease. The sequencing here drew on peripheral blood mononuclear cells (PBMCs), taken when the disease was refractory, from a patient treated with antithyroid drugs. The CDR3 bases are TGTGCCAGCACCTCCTGGGGGAACACTGAAGCTTTCTTT. Amino acids: CASTSWGNTEAFF.